This TCR beta chain was documented in a study of cytomegalovirus exposure and HLA in healthy donors. Looking at the study overall: Unique TCR beta sequences numbering fewer than 130 million came from around 180 million T cells in an earlier analysis.

In the PCR, 60 Vbeta and 13 Jbeta primers were used. Assay used: immunoSEQ multiplex PCR; TCRdb lists only in-frame clones, some missing. The sample lists about 120,000 clones, 81% occurring once. CDR1 is SGHVS and CDR2 is FNYEAQ in the germline V gene. Trimming at V came to 5 bases and at J to 0 bases, leaving 6 bases not matched to a gene. The CDR3 consists of 15 residues. The sequence came from a middle-aged woman in good health and CMV-seronegative. Sequenced input: PBMCs. The V call is TRBV7-6, the J call TRBJ1-1; 7 bases are shared with TRBD1. The CDR3 DNA reads TGTGCCAGCAGCCCCCGGGACAGCATGAACACTGAAGCTTTCTTT. It is translated as CASSPRDSMNTEAFF.